The 2 T cell receptor beta chains given below trace back to one sample, sequenced in a study of Ad26.COV2.S vaccination and SARS-CoV-2 variants. Noted treatment: about 20 received Ad26.COV2.S at low or high dose, single or two shots; roughly five received placebo; per-sample allocation not given. It was on day 63 after the first vaccine or placebo injection that samples were taken. Clones were read by immunoSEQ multiplex PCR, and TCRdb kept only the in-frame ones, dropping some. Altogether 510,000 or so clones are present, approximately 88% being singletons, with the ten largest covering roughly 13%. Here the sequenced sample was peripheral blood, taken in a trial of Ad26.COV2.S vaccine versus placebo. The receptor set was obtained from a person between 18 and 59 years old who received the Ad26.COV2.S COVID-19 vaccine or a placebo.

J is TRBJ2-5 and V is TRBV4-2, with unresolved D. V lost 0 bases and J lost 2, with 10 bases in between. The length of the CDR3 is 15 residues. Germline CDR1 is LGHNA and CDR2 is YNFKEQ. The CDR3 protein is CASSQDWTPQETQYF. CDR3 sequence (DNA): TGTGCCAGCAGCCAAGACTGGACCCCACAAGAGACCCAGTACTTC.

The chain joins TRBV5-6 to TRBJ2-7, with no clear D. The length of the CDR3 is 14 residues. Between the trimmed V and J ends, which lost 1 base and 0 bases, there was a span of 8 bases. Germline V lookup: CDR1 SGHDT, CDR2 YYEEEE. For the CDR3, the DNA is TGTGCCAGCAGCTTGCCAAGGTCCTCCTACGAGCAGTACTTC. Amino acids: CASSLPRSSYEQYF.